Presented here are 3 T cell receptor beta chains from one specimen sequenced in a study of CD8+ T cells in alopecia areata. It was cDNA, reverse transcribed from extracted RNA, that served as the sequencing template. Profiling relied on immunoSEQ multiplex PCR, and the TCRdb table lists in-frame clones only, not all of them. The table has 160,000 or so clones, roughly 70% seen once. The source material was CD8+ T cells sorted from blood, sampled at week 0. The receptors originated from a human donor with alopecia areata.

This clone came up a few times. The CDR3 coding sequence is TGTGCCAGCATCCTAGGGGGGTCGAACACAGATACGCAGTATTTT. This codes for CASILGGSNTDTQYF. The rearrangement uses TRBV5-5 and TRBJ2-3; tentatively, D is TRBD1 or TRBD2 (6 bases each). This CDR3 region has 15 residues. Germline CDR1 SGHKS, CDR2 YYEKEE (reference sequence). Trimming removed 6 bases at V and 2 bases at J, with 16 bases between. Drawing the rest from reference TRBV5-5 and TRBJ2-3, the complete variable domain is DAGVTQSPTHLIKTRGQQVTLRCSPISGHKSVSWYQQVLGQGPQFIFQYYEKEERGRGNFPDRFSARQFPNYSSELNVNALLLGDSALYLCASILGGSNTDTQYFGPGTRLTVL.

V usage is TRBV19 and J usage is TRBJ2-1; 7 positions match TRBD2. Germline V lookup: CDR1 LNHDA, CDR2 SQIVND (reference sequence). The CDR3 is 15 amino acids. Losses at the gene ends were 5 bases for V and 0 bases for J; bases not matched to a gene: 4. The DNA of the CDR3 is TGTGCCAGTAGTCCCGGGGGGAGCTCCTACAATGAGCAGTTCTTC. Amino acids: CASSPGGSSYNEQFF.

This clone was recorded only once. Distinct nucleotide sequences in the sample also encode this CDR3. This chain joins TRBV27 and TRBJ1-1, with D unresolved. Trimming removed 1 base at V and 4 bases at J, with 7 bases between. The germline V gene encodes CDR1 MNHEY and CDR2 SMNVEV (reference sequence). The CDR3 contains 13 residues. CDR3: CASSLLGGTEAFF. Written as DNA, the CDR3 is TGTGCCAGCAGTTTATTGGGTGGCACTGAAGCTTTCTTT.